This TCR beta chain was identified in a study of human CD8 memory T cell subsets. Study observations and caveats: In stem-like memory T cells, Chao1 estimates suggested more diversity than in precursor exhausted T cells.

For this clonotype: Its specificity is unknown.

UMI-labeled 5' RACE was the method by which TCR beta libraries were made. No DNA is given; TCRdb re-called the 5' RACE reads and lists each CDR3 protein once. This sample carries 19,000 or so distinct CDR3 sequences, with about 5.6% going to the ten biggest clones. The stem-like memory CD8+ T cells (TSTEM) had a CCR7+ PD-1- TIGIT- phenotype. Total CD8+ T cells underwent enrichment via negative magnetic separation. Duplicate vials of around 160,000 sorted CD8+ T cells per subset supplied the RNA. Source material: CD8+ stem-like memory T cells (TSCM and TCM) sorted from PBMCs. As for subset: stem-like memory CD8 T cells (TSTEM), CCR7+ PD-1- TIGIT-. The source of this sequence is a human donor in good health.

The CDR3 loop reads CASTPTGDTEAFF. This chain links TRBV19 with TRBJ1-1; TCRdb's assignment of TRBD1 cannot be checked, as there is no DNA. Per germline, CDR1 LNHDA and CDR2 SQIVND (reference sequence). The CDR3 contains 13 residues.